This T cell receptor (beta chain) was captured by sequencing in a study of Graves' ophthalmopathy and Graves' hyperthyroidism. The study, taken as a whole, reports: With a specificity of around 76% and a sensitivity of 60% to 71%, the model predicted ophthalmopathy progression. The majority of expanded thyroid clonotypes above 0.001 frequency also occurred in blood.

The V segment lost 3 bases and the J segment 5 bases; nucleotides outside the gene matches: 8. Germline V gives CDR1 SGDLS, CDR2 YYNGEE. The CDR3 runs 16 residues. Symptoms, serum thyroxine and TRAb, thyroid ultrasound, and orbital computed tomography formed the diagnostic basis. The PBMCs had their origin in roughly 10 ml of fresh peripheral blood. As the template, RNA transcripts were used to amplify TCR beta CDR3 regions. First-round RT-PCR relied on HTBI primers, and a second-round multiplex PCR came next. TCRdb fed the multiplex PCR reads into MiXCR, producing one record per CDR3 protein. The table has around 600,000 distinct CDR3 sequences, approximately 39% seen once. A few counts support this clonotype. What it binds is not known.

This sequence joins TRBV9 and TRBJ2-2; the match to TRBD1 covers 9 bases. This sequence was found in an adult man with Graves' ophthalmopathy. The material sequenced was peripheral blood. In DNA, the CDR3 is TGTGCCAGCAGCGGTCCGCGGGACAGGGTGACCGGGGAGCTGTTTTTT. Amino acids: CASSGPRDRVTGELFF. The complete variable domain, with remaining parts taken from reference TRBV9 and TRBJ2-2, reads DSGVTQTPKHLITATGQRVTLRCSPRSGDLSVYWYQQSLDQGLQFLIQYYNGEERAKGNILERFSAQQFPDLHSELNLSSLELGDSALYFCASSGPRDRVTGELFFGEGSRLTVL.